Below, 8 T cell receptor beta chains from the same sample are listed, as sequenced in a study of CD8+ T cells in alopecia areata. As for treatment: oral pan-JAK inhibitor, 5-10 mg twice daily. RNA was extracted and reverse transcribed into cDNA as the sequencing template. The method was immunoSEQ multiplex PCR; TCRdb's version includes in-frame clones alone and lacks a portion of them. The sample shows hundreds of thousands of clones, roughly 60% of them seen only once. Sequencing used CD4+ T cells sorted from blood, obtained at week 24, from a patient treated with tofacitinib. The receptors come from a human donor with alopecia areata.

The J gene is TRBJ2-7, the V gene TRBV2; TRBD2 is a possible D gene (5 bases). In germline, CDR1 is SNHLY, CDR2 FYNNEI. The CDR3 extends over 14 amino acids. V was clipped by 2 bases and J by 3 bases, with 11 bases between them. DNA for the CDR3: TGTGCCAGCAGTGAATACGGGGTGGGCTACGAGCAGTACTTC. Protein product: CASSEYGVGYEQYF.

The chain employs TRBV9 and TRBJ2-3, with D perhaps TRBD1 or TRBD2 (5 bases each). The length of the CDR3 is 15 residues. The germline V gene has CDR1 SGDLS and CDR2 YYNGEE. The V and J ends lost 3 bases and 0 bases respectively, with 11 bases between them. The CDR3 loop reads CASSGGRRSTDTQYF. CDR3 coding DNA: TGTGCCAGCAGCGGGGGCAGGAGGAGCACAGATACGCAGTATTTT. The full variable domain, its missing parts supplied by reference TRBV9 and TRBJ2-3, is DSGVTQTPKHLITATGQRVTLRCSPRSGDLSVYWYQQSLDQGLQFLIQYYNGEERAKGNILERFSAQQFPDLHSELNLSSLELGDSALYFCASSGGRRSTDTQYFGPGTRLTVL.

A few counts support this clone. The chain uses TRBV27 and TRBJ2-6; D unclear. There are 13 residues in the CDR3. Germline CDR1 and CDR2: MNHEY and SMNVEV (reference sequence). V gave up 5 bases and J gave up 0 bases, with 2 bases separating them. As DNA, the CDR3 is TGTGCCAGCAGTCCCTCTGGGGCCAACGTCCTGACTTTC. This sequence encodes CASSPSGANVLTF.

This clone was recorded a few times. CDR3 DNA: TGTGCCAGCAGCAAAGGACAGGGAGAGACCCAGTACTTC. This codes for CASSKGQGETQYF. The chain is built from TRBV21-1 and TRBJ2-5; the table's D call, TRBD1, was not checked against the DNA. TRBV21-1 is a pseudogene. This CDR3 is built from 13 residues.

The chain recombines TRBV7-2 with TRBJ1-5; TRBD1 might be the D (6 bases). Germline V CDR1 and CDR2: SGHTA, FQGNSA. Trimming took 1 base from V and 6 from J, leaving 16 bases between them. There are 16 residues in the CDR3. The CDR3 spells CASSLDGGGIVQPQHF. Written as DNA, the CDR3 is TGTGCCAGCAGCTTAGATGGGGGCGGAATTGTTCAGCCCCAGCATTTT.

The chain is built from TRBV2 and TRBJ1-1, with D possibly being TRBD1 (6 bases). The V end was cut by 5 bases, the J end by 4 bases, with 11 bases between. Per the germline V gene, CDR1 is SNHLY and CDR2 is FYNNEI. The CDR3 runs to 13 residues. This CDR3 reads CASSWDTGTEAFF. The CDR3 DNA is TGTGCCAGCAGTTGGGACACCGGCACTGAAGCTTTCTTT.

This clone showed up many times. The CDR3 protein is CASSEWGSGGQETQYF. The CDR3 region has the DNA TGTGCCAGCAGTGAATGGGGAAGCGGGGGGCAAGAGACCCAGTACTTC. The rearrangement joins TRBV6-1 to TRBJ2-5, with TRBD2 identical over 9 bases. This CDR3 is 16 amino acids long. V was pared by 2 bases and J by 2 bases, with 6 bases of the junction left unmatched. CDR1 and CDR2 from the germline V gene are MNHNS and SASEGT.

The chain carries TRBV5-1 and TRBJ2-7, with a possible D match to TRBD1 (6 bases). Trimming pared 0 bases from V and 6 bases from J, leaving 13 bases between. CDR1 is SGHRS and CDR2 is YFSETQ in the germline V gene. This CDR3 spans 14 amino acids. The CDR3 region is CASSLGTGSGEQYF. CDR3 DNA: TGCGCCAGCAGCTTGGGAACAGGGTCCGGCGAGCAGTACTTC.